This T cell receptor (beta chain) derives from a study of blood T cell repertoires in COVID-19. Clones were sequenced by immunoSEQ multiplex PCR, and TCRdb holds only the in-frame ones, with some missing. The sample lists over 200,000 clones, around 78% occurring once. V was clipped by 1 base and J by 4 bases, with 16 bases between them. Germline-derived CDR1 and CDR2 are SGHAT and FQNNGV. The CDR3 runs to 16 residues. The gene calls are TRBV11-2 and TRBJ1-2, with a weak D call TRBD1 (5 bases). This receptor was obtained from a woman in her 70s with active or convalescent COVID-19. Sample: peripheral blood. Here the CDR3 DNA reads TGTGCCAGCAGCTTAGGTGCAGGGCGGGGTGTCTATGGCTACACCTTC. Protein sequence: CASSLGAGRGVYGYTF.